These 16 T cell receptor beta chains share one sample of origin, sequenced in a study of neurological immune-mediated disorders. Each CDR3 protein is one row after TCRdb ran MiXCR on the 5' RACE reads. The sample has more than 25,000 distinct CDR3 sequences; about 4% are singletons. Source material: CD4+ T cells from blood. The receptors were sampled from a middle-aged woman in good health.

In this sample, this clonotype turned up a few times. This chain joins TRBV2 and TRBJ1-6; 7 bases agree with TRBD1. The CDR3 has 15 amino acids. The V and J ends lost 6 bases and 7 bases, in that order; junction bases with no gene match: 9. Per the germline V gene, CDR1 is SNHLY and CDR2 is FYNNEI. Here the CDR3 reads CASSESGTVNSPLHF. In DNA, the CDR3 is TGTGCCAGCAGCGAATCCGGGACAGTGAATTCACCCCTCCACTTT.

This clonotype has only a few counts. This sequence joins TRBV6-2 or TRBV6-3 and TRBJ2-2; D is unclear. This CDR3 region has 13 residues. Germline V gene sequence: CDR1 MNHEY, CDR2 SVGEGT. Between the trimmed V and J ends, which lost 5 bases and 7 bases, there was a span of 11 bases. CDR3 coding DNA: TGTGCCAGCAGTCCGACCGCGAACGGGGAGCTGTTTTTT. Translation: CASSPTANGELFF.

The sample holds many counts of this clonotype. CDR3 sequence (DNA): TGTGCCAGCAGTAAAATCTCGGGACTCAACACAGATACGCAGTATTTT. Translating gives CASSKISGLNTDTQYF. V gene TRBV28 combines with J gene TRBJ2-3; D perhaps matches TRBD2 (6 bases). The germline V gene encodes CDR1 MDHEN and CDR2 SYDVKM. Trimming took 5 bases from V and 2 from J, leaving 17 bases between them. The CDR3 sequence is 16 residues long.

The sample holds many counts of this clonotype. J is TRBJ1-1 and V is TRBV20-1; weak D call: TRBD1 (5 bases). This CDR3 contains 14 residues. V was trimmed by 3 bases and J by 5 bases, leaving 16 bases between them. From germline, CDR1 is DFQATT and CDR2 SNEGSKA (reference sequence). The chain's CDR3 is CSASRGIVETEAFF. The CDR3, as DNA: TGCAGTGCTAGTAGGGGTATAGTAGAGACTGAAGCTTTCTTT.

This clonotype was counted at least ten times. The chain employs TRBV20-1 and TRBJ2-3; D perhaps matches TRBD2 (6 bases). Trimming shortened V by 6 bases and J by 0 bases, and 13 bases separated the two germline ends. The CDR3 is 14 residues long. The germline V gene has CDR1 DFQATT and CDR2 SNEGSKA (reference sequence). CDR3 bases: TGCAGTGCCGGGGACTCTAGAAGCACAGATACGCAGTATTTT. It is translated as CSAGDSRSTDTQYF.

This clonotype was found many times. The V call is TRBV2, the J call TRBJ1-2, with 7 bases lining up with TRBD1. The CDR3 runs 14 residues. Losses at the gene ends were 3 bases for V and 2 bases for J; bases not matched to a gene: 3. CDR1 SNHLY and CDR2 FYNNEI come from the germline V gene. The CDR3 loop is CASSDGRGNYGYTF. The DNA of the CDR3 is TGTGCCAGCAGTGACGGCAGGGGGAACTATGGCTACACCTTC.

This clonotype was observed at least ten times. The chain is built from TRBV5-1 and TRBJ1-5; no clear D. V gave up 0 bases and J gave up 7 bases, with 11 bases separating them. The germline V gene has CDR1 SGHRS and CDR2 YFSETQ. The CDR3 loop spans 14 amino acids. CDR3 sequence reads: CASSLDVGGQPQHF. Written as DNA, the CDR3 is TGCGCCAGCAGCTTGGATGTGGGCGGCCAGCCCCAGCATTTT.

This clonotype occurred many times. The chain recombines TRBV5-1 with TRBJ2-1; TRBD1 is a possible D gene (6 bases). CDR3 size: 14 residues. Trimming pared 6 bases from V and 2 bases from J, leaving 12 bases between. CDR1 is SGHRS and CDR2 is YFSETQ in the germline V gene. The CDR3 DNA reads as TGCGCCAGCAACCCGGACAGTCCCTACAATGAGCAGTTCTTC. Translating it yields CASNPDSPYNEQFF.

This clonotype was observed at least ten times. This sequence joins TRBV4-1 and TRBJ2-1; D is undetermined. V was clipped by 0 bases and J by 1 base, with 13 bases between them. The length of the CDR3 is 17 residues. Germline CDR1 MGHRA, CDR2 YSYEKL. CDR3 DNA: TGCGCCAGCAGCCAAGAGGCGGTGGGGTGGTCCTACAATGAGCAGTTCTTC. Translating gives CASSQEAVGWSYNEQFF.

Many counts were recorded for this clonotype. The chain carries TRBV7-9 and TRBJ2-1, with 8 bases lining up with TRBD2. After removal of 6 bases from V and 5 bases from J, the junction contained 9 bases not matched to a gene. Germline V gene lookup returns CDR1 SEHNR and CDR2 FQNEAQ (reference sequence). The CDR3 loop spans 15 amino acids. The CDR3 nucleotides are TGTGCCAGCAGTTCCAGCGGGGGAACACACAATGAGCAGTTCTTC. Its protein is CASSSSGGTHNEQFF.

This clonotype was recorded many times. The chain combines TRBV5-1 with TRBJ2-7, with TRBD2 as a possible D gene (6 bases). This CDR3 region has 15 residues. Trimming pared 7 bases from V and 5 bases from J, leaving 22 bases between. Germline V gene lookup returns CDR1 SGHRS and CDR2 YFSETQ. CDR3 in DNA: TGCGCCAGCGACCCCGGGACTCTTAATCAAGACGAGCAGTACTTC. Translated: CASDPGTLNQDEQYF.

This clonotype has ten or more counts. This chain joins TRBV18 and TRBJ1-5; tentatively, D is TRBD1 (5 bases). The CDR3 is made up of 17 amino acids. Germline V lookup: CDR1 KGHSH, CDR2 LQKENI. V lost 1 base to trimming and J lost 1 base, with 14 bases between them. In DNA form, the CDR3 reads TGTGCCAGCTCACCACTCGCGGCGGGGCTGAGCAATCAGCCCCAGCATTTT. It specifies CASSPLAAGLSNQPQHF. Supplemented by reference TRBV18 and TRBJ1-5, the full variable domain reads NAGVMQNPRHLVRRRGQEARLRCSPMKGHSHVYWYRQLPEEGLKFMVYLQKENIIDESGMPKERFSAEFPKEGPSILRIQQVVRGDSAAYFCASSPLAAGLSNQPQHFGDGTRLSIL.

This clonotype was recorded many times. The V call is TRBV10-3, the J call TRBJ1-5; D is unresolved. This CDR3 spans 14 amino acids. Trimming pared 0 bases from V and 5 bases from J, leaving 8 bases between. CDR1 and CDR2 (germline): ENHRY, SYGVKD. In DNA form, the CDR3 reads TGTGCCATCAGTGAGTCGACACGGGATCAGCCCCAGCATTTT. Amino acids: CAISESTRDQPQHF.

This clonotype was observed a few times. V usage is TRBV20-1 and J usage is TRBJ1-2; D gene unclear. The CDR3 spans 12 residues. V shed 6 bases and J shed 8 bases, with 16 bases lying between them. CDR1 is DFQATT, CDR2 SNEGSKA, per germline (reference sequence). CDR3 in DNA: TGCAGTGCCCGAGTGACTACCTGGGGCTACACCTTC. Amino acids: CSARVTTWGYTF.

The chain recombines TRBV6-1 with TRBJ1-2; D is unclear. V lost 4 bases to trimming and J lost 3 bases, with 3 bases between them. The CDR3 sequence is 11 residues long. The germline CDR1 and CDR2 sequences are MNHNS and SASEGT. The DNA for the CDR3 is TGTGCCAGCAGTGGACACTATGGCTACACCTTC. Translated: CASSGHYGYTF.

This clonotype was recorded many times. The chain joins TRBV20-1 to TRBJ2-2, with 15 nucleotides matching TRBD2. CDR1 DFQATT and CDR2 SNEGSKA come from the germline V gene (reference sequence). V dropped 0 bases and J dropped 4; count of bases not matched to a gene: 9. The length of the CDR3 is 19 residues. CDR3 in amino acids: CSARERTSGGAGRTGELFF. CDR3 nucleotide sequence: TGCAGTGCTAGAGAGAGGACTAGCGGGGGGGCGGGACGCACCGGGGAGCTGTTTTTT.